These 11 T cell receptor beta chains came from one sample sequenced in a study of blood T cell repertoires in COVID-19. Repertoires were generated with immunoSEQ multiplex PCR, while TCRdb's copy carries only in-frame clones and drops some. The sample has about 130,000 clones; approximately 89% are singletons. Sample: peripheral blood. These receptors all stem from a man in his fifties or sixties with acute or convalescent COVID-19.

V is TRBV18 and J is TRBJ1-1, with D possibly TRBD1 on 5 matching bases. Trimming stripped 0 bases from V and 5 bases from J, with 13 bases between. This CDR3 comprises 15 residues. Germline CDR1 and CDR2: KGHSH and LQKENI. DNA for the CDR3: TGTGCCAGCTCACCACCGGGGGGGAGGGGAACTGAAGCTTTCTTT. Protein product: CASSPPGGRGTEAFF.

The chain links TRBV19 to TRBJ2-1; the D gene is possibly TRBD1 (7 bases). The CDR3 is made up of 15 amino acids. The V end lost 5 bases, the J end lost 4 bases, and 15 bases lay between the germline ends. Per germline, CDR1 LNHDA and CDR2 SQIVND (reference sequence). CDR3 amino acids: CASSSAGGIYNEQFF. The CDR3 DNA is TGTGCCAGTAGTTCGGCAGGGGGGATTTACAATGAGCAGTTCTTC.

This clone was seen only a few times. The chain combines TRBV3-1 (or the pseudogene TRBV3-2) with TRBJ1-6; D not certain. The germline V and J ends were trimmed by 3 bases and 8 bases, with 5 bases remaining between them. CDR3 length: 12 amino acids. Germline V lookup: CDR1 LGHDT, CDR2 YNNKEL (reference sequence). The CDR3 DNA is TGTGCCAGCAGCCAGGGCGATTCACCCCTCCACTTT. This encodes CASSQGDSPLHF.

The chain combines TRBV11-2 with TRBJ2-7; possibly TRBD1 for D (6 bases). V was clipped by 3 bases and J by 4 bases, with 10 bases between them. This CDR3 is 13 amino acids long. CDR1 and CDR2 (germline): SGHAT, FQNNGV. The CDR3: CASSFHRDYEQYF. CDR3 nucleotide sequence: TGTGCCAGCAGCTTTCACAGGGATTACGAGCAGTACTTC.

The chain has TRBV9 and TRBJ1-1; the match to TRBD1 covers 8 bases. The CDR3 extends over 15 amino acids. Germline loops: CDR1 SGDLS, CDR2 YYNGEE. Trimming took 0 bases from V and 6 from J; bases not matched to a gene: 7. CDR3 coding DNA: TGTGCCAGCAGCGTAGGGACAGGGAGAGGAGCTGAAGCTTTCTTT. It codes for CASSVGTGRGAEAFF. The variable domain in full, completed from reference TRBV9 and TRBJ1-1, reads DSGVTQTPKHLITATGQRVTLRCSPRSGDLSVYWYQQSLDQGLQFLIQYYNGEERAKGNILERFSAQQFPDLHSELNLSSLELGDSALYFCASSVGTGRGAEAFFGQGTRLTVV.

The gene calls are TRBV18 and TRBJ1-5; TRBD1 is a possible D gene (6 bases). Germline V gene sequence: CDR1 KGHSH, CDR2 LQKENI. The CDR3 loop spans 15 amino acids. V lost 6 bases to trimming and J lost 3 bases, with 15 bases between them. In nucleotides, the CDR3 is TGTGCCAGCTCCTCCGGGACACTGGACAATCAGCCCCAGCATTTT. It specifies CASSSGTLDNQPQHF.

The V call is TRBV12-3 or TRBV12-4, the J call TRBJ1-2; no reliable D call. The CDR3 spans 11 residues. Trimming took 6 bases from V and 2 from J, leaving 4 bases between them. CDR3 in amino acids: CASSSNYGYTF. The CDR3 DNA reads TGTGCCAGCAGCTCCAACTATGGCTACACCTTC.

The chain carries TRBV9 and TRBJ2-1; the match to TRBD2 covers 11 bases. The CDR3 consists of 17 residues. Germline values: CDR1 SGDLS, CDR2 YYNGEE. V was clipped by 0 bases and J by 11 bases; unmatched bases: 13. The CDR3 region is CASSVGASGGFTMKQFF. The CDR3 coding sequence is TGTGCCAGCAGCGTAGGGGCTAGCGGGGGGTTTACAATGAAGCAGTTCTTC. Based on the CDR3 plus reference TRBV9 and TRBJ2-1, the full variable domain is DSGVTQTPKHLITATGQRVTLRCSPRSGDLSVYWYQQSLDQGLQFLIQYYNGEERAKGNILERFSAQQFPDLHSELNLSSLELGDSALYFCASSVGASGGFTMKQFFGPGTRLTVL.

This chain links TRBV6-5 with TRBJ1-2; maybe TRBD1 (5 bases). The CDR3 is 12 residues long. V was pared by 0 bases and J by 6 bases, with 5 bases between. Germline values: CDR1 MNHEY, CDR2 SVGAGI. The CDR3, as DNA: TGTGCCAGCAGTTACTCAGGGGATGGCTACACCTTC. Its translation is CASSYSGDGYTF.

The chain is built from TRBV3-1 (or the pseudogene TRBV3-2) and TRBJ2-7; the D is unclear. From germline, CDR1 is LGHDT and CDR2 YNNKEL (reference sequence). Trimming removed 1 base from V and 0 bases from J, with 7 bases in between. There are 14 residues in the CDR3. CDR3 region: CASSQGPSSYEQYF. Written as DNA, the CDR3 is TGTGCCAGCAGCCAAGGTCCTAGCTCCTACGAGCAGTACTTC.

This clone was detected only once. This CDR3 is CASSLRAGKPQHF. The CDR3 DNA sequence: TGTGCCAGCAGTTTAAGGGCAGGGAAGCCCCAGCATTTT. The rearrangement uses TRBV28 and TRBJ1-5, with a weak D call TRBD1 (5 bases). V was clipped by 2 bases and J by 8 bases, with 10 bases between them. Germline lookup yields CDR1 MDHEN and CDR2 SYDVKM. There are 13 residues in the CDR3.